This T cell receptor beta chain was profiled in a study of T cells after posttransplantation cyclophosphamide. Study-wide results and limits: Recipient CMV seropositivity and CMV reactivation strongly tracked TRB clonality. Donor CD8+ memory clones often dominated recipient blood repertoires at later times.

The table came from immunoSEQ multiplex PCR; TCRdb's copy has only in-frame clones and leaves some out. This sample has approximately 9,300 clones; about 89% occur once, and the top ten carry 4.2%. The CDR3 is 14 residues long. With 3 bases removed from V and 2 bases from J, the gap between germline ends came to 11 bases. In germline, CDR1 is SGHRS, CDR2 YFSETQ. Sampled 1 year posttransplant, controls received myeloablative marrow transplants, methotrexate and a calcineurin inhibitor. To note about this clone: Its antigen is as yet unknown.

The sequence was obtained from a male patient in his fifties who received an allogeneic stem cell transplant from an unrelated donor, was CMV-positive, and had chronic GVHD only. Some T cells here may be from the graft donor. The sample here was PBMCs, taken approximately 430 days after allogeneic stem cell transplant with calcineurin inhibitor and methotrexate. This chain links TRBV5-1 with TRBJ2-5, with a weak D call TRBD1 (7 bases). The CDR3 nucleotides read TGCGCCAGCAGCTCAGGGGGGAGTCAAGAGACCCAGTACTTC. Translated: CASSSGGSQETQYF.